The rows below give T cell receptor beta chains drawn from one sample of a study of neoadjuvant anti-PD-1 for oral cavity cancer. Some clones are missing from TCRdb's copy, which holds only in-frame ones; the method was immunoSEQ multiplex PCR. The sample includes 65,000 to 95,000 clones, roughly four fifths of them seen just once. The sequences come from PBMCs, collected before nivolumab (anti-PD-1) treatment. These TCRs come from a person aged 40-85 years with oral cavity squamous cell carcinoma. The CDR3 runs from the conserved cysteine through the conserved F or W. The order of the fields is V gene, J gene, D gene, clone size, CDR3 protein, CDR3 DNA. D genes are given only for firm matches. Clone size is shown for a subset of rows, as once, few, many or a class of expanded clone.

v_gene: TRBV9; j_gene: TRBJ2-1; d_gene: TRBD2; abundance: -; CDR3aa: CASSVAGTSGGSSYNEQFF; CDR3nt: TGTGCCAGCAGCGTAGCGGGGACTAGCGGGGGAAGCTCCTACAATGAGCAGTTCTTC
v_gene: TRBV30; j_gene: TRBJ2-4; d_gene: TRBD1; abundance: once; CDR3aa: CAWSLGQGQNIQYF; CDR3nt: TGTGCCTGGAGTCTGGGACAGGGCCAAAACATTCAGTACTTC
v_gene: TRBV27; j_gene: TRBJ2-1; d_gene: TRBD2; abundance: -; CDR3aa: CASKKGGLAAYNEQFF; CDR3nt: TGTGCCAGCAAGAAGGGCGGACTAGCGGCCTACAATGAGCAGTTCTTC
v_gene: TRBV19; j_gene: TRBJ2-5; d_gene: TRBD2; abundance: -; CDR3aa: CASSPWGGQETQYF; CDR3nt: TGTGCCAGTAGCCCATGGGGGGGACAAGAGACCCAGTACTTC
v_gene: TRBV5-1; j_gene: TRBJ1-3; d_gene: -; abundance: -; CDR3aa: CASSRGGKNSGNTIYF; CDR3nt: TGCGCCAGCAGTCGAGGAGGGAAGAACTCTGGAAACACCATATATTTT
v_gene: TRBV6-6; j_gene: TRBJ2-2; d_gene: -; abundance: -; CDR3aa: CASSRVFSAGELFF; CDR3nt: TGTGCCAGCAGTCGCGTTTTCTCGGCCGGGGAGCTGTTTTTT
v_gene: TRBV19; j_gene: TRBJ2-1; d_gene: TRBD2; abundance: -; CDR3aa: CASSTHPSGSSYNEQFF; CDR3nt: TGTGCCAGTAGTACCCACCCGAGCGGGAGTTCTTACAATGAGCAGTTCTTC
v_gene: TRBV6-5; j_gene: TRBJ1-2; d_gene: TRBD1; abundance: -; CDR3aa: CASSPSGTGNYGYTF; CDR3nt: TGTGCCAGCAGTCCTTCCGGGACAGGCAACTATGGCTACACCTTC
v_gene: TRBV7-2; j_gene: TRBJ1-1; d_gene: -; abundance: -; CDR3aa: CASSYRGGTEAFF; CDR3nt: TGTGCCAGCAGCTATCGAGGGGGCACTGAAGCTTTCTTT
v_gene: TRBV2; j_gene: TRBJ2-7; d_gene: -; abundance: -; CDR3aa: CASSRDENTYEQYF; CDR3nt: TGTGCCAGCAGTAGGGACGAAAATACCTACGAGCAGTACTTC
v_gene: TRBV19; j_gene: TRBJ2-2; d_gene: -; abundance: few; CDR3aa: CASSMLAGELFF; CDR3nt: TGTGCCAGTAGTATGTTGGCCGGGGAGCTGTTTTTT
v_gene: TRBV29-1; j_gene: TRBJ2-7; d_gene: TRBD1; abundance: -; CDR3aa: CSVSALWTGSSYEQYF; CDR3nt: TGCAGCGTTTCAGCCCTGTGGACAGGGAGCTCCTACGAGCAGTACTTC
v_gene: TRBV5-1; j_gene: TRBJ2-7; d_gene: -; abundance: -; CDR3aa: CASSLGGGNYEQYF; CDR3nt: TGCGCCAGCAGCTTGGGAGGCGGGAACTACGAGCAGTACTTC
v_gene: TRBV5-1; j_gene: TRBJ1-1; d_gene: -; abundance: -; CDR3aa: CASSLEGNTEAFF; CDR3nt: TGCGCCAGCAGCTTAGAGGGTAACACTGAAGCTTTCTTT
v_gene: TRBV27; j_gene: TRBJ2-1; d_gene: -; abundance: -; CDR3aa: CASSPLADEQFF; CDR3nt: TGTGCCAGCAGTCCATTAGCCGATGAGCAGTTCTTC
v_gene: TRBV7-8; j_gene: TRBJ2-1; d_gene: TRBD1; abundance: -; CDR3aa: CASSLVLNRVGTGFGNEQFF; CDR3nt: TGTGCCAGCAGCTTAGTTTTGAACCGGGTCGGGACAGGGTTTGGCAATGAGCAGTTCTTC
v_gene: TRBV6-1; j_gene: TRBJ2-3; d_gene: -; abundance: many; CDR3aa: CASSDLTTSTDTQYF; CDR3nt: TGTGCCAGCAGTGACCTTACCACTAGCACAGATACGCAGTATTTT
v_gene: TRBV5-1; j_gene: TRBJ1-1; d_gene: TRBD1; abundance: few; CDR3aa: CASSLVPGQGILNTEAFF; CDR3nt: TGCGCCAGCAGCTTAGTACCGGGACAGGGGATATTGAACACTGAAGCTTTCTTT
v_gene: TRBV7-2; j_gene: TRBJ1-4; d_gene: -; abundance: few; CDR3aa: CASSLNGNEKLFF; CDR3nt: TGTGCCAGCAGCTTAAACGGGAATGAAAAACTGTTTTTT
v_gene: TRBV30; j_gene: TRBJ2-3; d_gene: -; abundance: -; CDR3aa: CAWSAPGLVGTDTQYF; CDR3nt: TGTGCCTGGAGTGCTCCCGGGCTAGTCGGGACAGATACGCAGTATTTT
v_gene: TRBV6-5; j_gene: TRBJ1-1; d_gene: -; abundance: few; CDR3aa: CASSFSKVTEAFF; CDR3nt: TGTGCCAGCAGTTTTTCAAAGGTCACTGAAGCTTTCTTT
v_gene: TRBV7-3; j_gene: TRBJ1-3; d_gene: -; abundance: -; CDR3aa: CASSFGHSSGNTIYF; CDR3nt: TGTGCCAGCAGCTTTGGCCACAGCTCTGGAAACACCATATATTTT